These 19 T cell receptor beta chains originate from one sample sequenced in a study of Graves' ophthalmopathy and Graves' hyperthyroidism. RNA transcripts provided the template for amplifying TCR beta CDR3 regions. RT-PCR was first run with HTBI primers, then multiplex PCR in a second round. TCRdb re-derived calls from the multiplex PCR reads in MiXCR, one entry per CDR3 protein. Of about 700,000 distinct CDR3 sequences in the sample, roughly two fifths were seen once. What was sequenced was peripheral blood. The receptors here all came from an adult man with Graves' ophthalmopathy.

The sample holds many counts of this clonotype. The chain has TRBV10-3 and TRBJ2-5, with D unclear. Germline-derived CDR1 and CDR2 are ENHRY and SYGVKD. This CDR3 has 15 amino acids. The ends were cut back, 0 bases at V and 0 bases at J, with 8 bases in the middle. The CDR3 region is CAISESARYQETQYF. The CDR3 DNA sequence: TGTGCCATCAGTGAGTCCGCCCGGTACCAAGAGACCCAGTACTTC.

At least ten counts were recorded for this clonotype. CDR3 in amino acids: CSARDRSNTYEQYF. CDR3 nucleotides: TGCAGTGCTAGAGATCGCAGCAATACCTACGAGCAGTACTTC. This rearrangement joins TRBV20-1 to TRBJ2-7, with D unresolved. The CDR3 is 14 amino acids. Trimming stripped 0 bases from V and 2 bases from J, with 11 bases between. CDR1 is DFQATT and CDR2 is SNEGSKA in the germline V gene (reference sequence).

There are a few counts of this clonotype. The V and J genes are TRBV5-1 and TRBJ2-2; D unresolved. The germline V gene encodes CDR1 SGHRS and CDR2 YFSETQ. V gave up 0 bases and J gave up 0 bases, with 9 bases separating them. The CDR3 sequence is 16 residues long. CDR3 coding DNA: TGCGCCAGCAGCTTGGAAAGTGCGGCGAACACCGGGGAGCTGTTTTTT. This translates into CASSLESAANTGELFF.

The chain couples TRBV29-1 to TRBJ1-2; 8 bases match TRBD1. Trimming cost V 4 bases and J 8 bases; bases outside gene matches: 12. The germline V gene has CDR1 SQVTM and CDR2 ANQGSEA. The CDR3 runs to 14 residues. This chain's CDR3 is CSVGNPTGTGGYTF. The CDR3 DNA is TGCAGCGTTGGAAATCCCACCGGGACAGGAGGCTACACCTTC.

This clonotype appeared a few times. The chain uses TRBV19 and TRBJ1-5; no reliable D call. Trimming pared 5 bases from V and 3 bases from J, leaving 17 bases between. Germline CDR1 LNHDA, CDR2 SQIVND (reference sequence). The CDR3 length is 16 residues. DNA for the CDR3: TGTGCCAGTAGTCGACCCCATACGGTCATCAATCAGCCCCAGCATTTT. As protein: CASSRPHTVINQPQHF.

This clonotype has only a few counts. The chain links TRBV7-9 to TRBJ1-1; TRBD1 is a possible D gene (5 bases). CDR1 is SEHNR and CDR2 is FQNEAQ in the germline V gene (reference sequence). The CDR3 has 16 residues. V was clipped by 2 bases and J by 0 bases, with 13 bases between them. As DNA, the CDR3 is TGTGCCAGCAGCTTACCGGGACCGACTATGAACACTGAAGCTTTCTTT. It encodes CASSLPGPTMNTEAFF. Complete variable domain (other parts from reference TRBV7-9 and TRBJ1-1): DTGVSQNPRHKITKRGQNVTFRCDPISEHNRLYWYRQTLGQGPEFLTYFQNEAQLEKSRLLSDRFSAERPKGSFSTLEIQRTEQGDSAMYLCASSLPGPTMNTEAFFGQGTRLTVV.

The chain joins TRBV25-1 to TRBJ2-7; 14 bases match TRBD2. J was trimmed by 3 bases and V by 5 bases; bases with no gene match: 12. The CDR3 covers 18 residues. Germline CDR1 is MGHDK and CDR2 is SYGVNS. This CDR3 reads CASSLPGTSGSGIYEQYF. CDR3 bases: TGTGCCAGCAGTCTACCCGGGACTAGCGGGAGTGGGATCTACGAGCAGTACTTC.

This clonotype was picked up a small number of times. The chain joins TRBV20-1 to TRBJ1-5, with D hard to call. Germline assignment: CDR1 DFQATT and CDR2 SNEGSKA (reference sequence). This CDR3 comprises 13 residues. V lost 3 bases and J lost 3, with 9 bases in between. The CDR3 DNA reads as TGCAGTGCTAGCAGGCAGACCAATCAGCCCCAGCATTTT. Protein: CSASRQTNQPQHF.

This clonotype was recorded at least ten times. This CDR3 reads CSATGTSYEQYF. The CDR3 DNA is TGCAGTGCTACCGGGACCAGCTACGAGCAGTACTTC. This chain joins TRBV20-1 and TRBJ2-7; D is tentatively TRBD1 or TRBD2 (5 bases each). Between the trimmed V and J ends, which lost 4 bases and 3 bases, there was a span of 10 bases. This CDR3 has 12 amino acids. Germline CDR1 is DFQATT and CDR2 is SNEGSKA (reference sequence).

V is TRBV25-1 and J is TRBJ2-2; D gene unclear. The CDR3 totals 15 residues. V lost 6 bases and J lost 8, with 19 bases in between. Germline V CDR1 and CDR2: MGHDK, SYGVNS. The CDR3, as DNA: TGTGCCAGCAGCTTAGAACTAAAAGTGTCTGGGGAGCTGTTTTTT. Residues: CASSLELKVSGELFF. The variable domain in full, completed from reference TRBV25-1 and TRBJ2-2, reads EADIYQTPRYLVIGTGKKITLECSQTMGHDKMYWYQQDPGMELHLIHYSYGVNSTEKGDLSSESTVSRIRTEHFPLTLESARPSHTSQYLCASSLELKVSGELFFGEGSRLTVL.

This clonotype was seen more than once but under ten times. CDR3 sequence (DNA): TGTGCCAGCAGTGATAGTGCCGGGGAGCTTGGTCAGCCCCAGCATTTT. Residues: CASSDSAGELGQPQHF. The gene calls are TRBV25-1 and TRBJ1-5; D is ambiguous. The V gene's germline CDR1 is MGHDK and CDR2 SYGVNS. With 3 bases removed from V and 6 bases from J, the gap between germline ends came to 18 bases. The CDR3 is 16 amino acids.

V usage is TRBV2 and J usage is TRBJ2-5; D perhaps matches TRBD2 (6 bases). Germline CDR1 SNHLY, CDR2 FYNNEI. Trimming removed 5 bases from V and 5 bases from J, with 15 bases in between. This CDR3 contains 14 residues. This CDR3 reads CASSLIGRGETQYF. CDR3 nucleotides: TGTGCCAGCAGTTTAATCGGTCGGGGGGAGACCCAGTACTTC. The entire variable domain, with the rest obtained from reference TRBV2 and TRBJ2-5, is as follows: EPEVTQTPSHQVTQMGQEVILRCVPISNHLYFYWYRQILGQKVEFLVSFYNNEISEKSEIFDDQFSVERPDGSNFTLKIRSTKLEDSAMYFCASSLIGRGETQYFGPGTRLLVL.

About this clonotype itself: With a much larger clone just one base away, this may be a read error. The chain links TRBV7-9 to TRBJ1-4, with a tentative D call TRBD1 (6 bases). The germline V gene encodes CDR1 SEHNR and CDR2 FQNEAQ (reference sequence). The CDR3 spans 15 residues. CDR3 bases: TGTGGCAGCAGCCCGCTGGTAGGGGGTAATGAAAAACTGTTTTTT. This sequence encodes CGSSPLVGGNEKLFF.

This chain uses TRBV15 with TRBJ1-1, with D possibly being TRBD1 (6 bases). Trimming took 4 bases from V and 0 from J, leaving 15 bases between them. Germline CDR1 is LNHNV and CDR2 is YYDKDF (reference sequence). The CDR3 is made up of 16 amino acids. Here the CDR3 DNA reads TGTGCCACCAGCACAAGGCGACAGGTGGTGAACACTGAAGCTTTCTTT. Encoded protein: CATSTRRQVVNTEAFF.

DNA for the CDR3: TGTGCCAGCAGTCCGCCTTGGGAGCGGGGGGAAGGAGAGCAGTACTTC. Translated: CASSPPWERGEGEQYF. This chain connects TRBV12-3 or TRBV12-4 to TRBJ2-7, with 9 bases lining up with TRBD2. V was clipped by 5 bases and J by 7 bases; unmatched bases: 15. This CDR3 is 16 amino acids long.

The chain has TRBV6-5 and TRBJ2-7; D uncertain. V dropped 0 bases and J dropped 0 bases, with 9 bases sitting between them. CDR3 size: 15 residues. Per the germline V gene, CDR1 is MNHEY and CDR2 is SVGAGI. Written as DNA, the CDR3 is TGTGCCAGCAGTTACTCGAGAGACTTCTCCTACGAGCAGTACTTC. This sequence encodes CASSYSRDFSYEQYF.

Concerning this clonotype itself: One end of the junction fails to match germline, which may point to a read error. This chain uses TRBV24-1 with TRBJ1-5; D unresolved. This CDR3 is built from 14 residues. CDR1 and CDR2 (germline): KGHDR, SFDVKD. This CDR3 is CASSYLGYNQPQHF. CDR3 sequence (DNA): TGTGCCAGCAGTTACCTCGGATACAATCAGCCCCAGCATTTT.

The gene calls are TRBV2 and TRBJ2-7, with 11 nucleotides matching TRBD2. CDR1 is SNHLY, CDR2 FYNNEI, per germline. Trimming at V came to 7 bases and at J to 0 bases, leaving 2 bases not matched to a gene. The CDR3 has 14 residues. In nucleotides, the CDR3 is TGTGCCAGCACCACTAGCGGGAGCTCCTACGAGCAGTACTTC. Its translation is CASTTSGSSYEQYF.

This clonotype was recorded a few times. The V and J genes are TRBV4-2 and TRBJ2-7; TRBD2 matches at 11 bases. Germline loops: CDR1 LGHNA, CDR2 YNFKEQ. Trimming removed 2 bases from V and 4 bases from J; junction bases left unmatched: 4. The CDR3 spans 15 residues. CDR3 DNA: TGTGCCAGCAGCCAAATCCTAGCGGGAGGATACGAGCAGTACTTC. This codes for CASSQILAGGYEQYF.